These 8 T cell receptor beta chains were all obtained from the same sample, sequenced in a study of blood T cell repertoires in COVID-19. Sequencing used immunoSEQ multiplex PCR; TCRdb keeps in-frame clones, though not all of them. The sample lists approximately 240,000 clones, roughly 87% seen once, with over 6% in the top ten. Source material: PBMCs or T cells enriched from blood (not recorded which). These receptors all come from a woman aged 30 to 39 with acute COVID-19.

The chain employs TRBV12-5 and TRBJ2-1; no definite D call. The V and J ends lost 4 bases and 8 bases respectively, with 18 bases between them. There are 15 residues in the CDR3. Germline V gives CDR1 LGHNT, CDR2 FRNRAP. CDR3 in DNA: TGTGCTAGTGGTTGGGCGTTAGTGGATATCGATGAGCAGTTCTTC. Translated: CASGWALVDIDEQFF. Using reference TRBV12-5 and TRBJ2-1 for the parts outside the CDR3, the full variable domain is DARVTQTPRHKVTEMGQEVTMRCQPILGHNTVFWYRQTMMQGLELLAYFRNRAPLDDSGMPKDRFSAEMPDATLATLKIQPSEPRDSAVYFCASGWALVDIDEQFFGPGTRLTVL.

V is TRBV9 and J is TRBJ1-5; the match to TRBD1 covers 7 bases. The CDR3 covers 15 residues. V dropped 3 bases and J dropped 3; count of bases not matched to a gene: 6. Germline CDR1 reads SGDLS; CDR2 reads YYNGEE. The CDR3 region has the DNA TGTGCCAGCAGCGCATCCGGGACAGTCAATCAGCCCCAGCATTTT. Its protein product is CASSASGTVNQPQHF.

V and J are TRBV29-1 and TRBJ2-5; TRBD1 matches 9 bases. Germline CDR1 and CDR2: SQVTM and ANQGSEA. Unmatched junction bases numbered 4, after V lost 7 bases and J lost 4 bases. CDR3 length equals 12 residues. CDR3 nucleotide sequence: TGCAGCGCCCGGACAGGGGCAGAGACCCAGTACTTC. Translating it yields CSARTGAETQYF. Drawing the rest from reference TRBV29-1 and TRBJ2-5, the complete variable domain is SAVISQKPSRDICQRGTSLTIQCQVDSQVTMMFWYRQQPGQSLTLIATANQGSEATYESGFVIDKFPISRPNLTFSTLTVSNMSPEDSSIYLCSARTGAETQYFGPGTRLLVL.

The chain recombines TRBV7-9 with TRBJ2-1; TRBD1 matches at 12 bases. Germline V gene sequence: CDR1 SEHNR, CDR2 FQNEAQ (reference sequence). Unmatched junction bases numbered 5, after V lost 5 bases and J lost 6 bases. The CDR3 is 15 residues long. CDR3 amino acids: CASSQGTGGVNEQFF. The CDR3 DNA reads TGTGCCAGCAGCCAGGGGACAGGGGGCGTCAATGAGCAGTTCTTC.

J is TRBJ2-5 and V is TRBV14; no definite D call. Germline CDR1 reads SGHDN; CDR2 reads FVKESK. The CDR3 consists of 13 residues. V was pared by 2 bases and J by 0 bases, with 4 bases between. The chain's CDR3 is CASSQQYQETQYF. DNA of the CDR3: TGTGCCAGCAGCCAACAGTACCAAGAGACCCAGTACTTC. The full variable domain, with the rest looked up from reference TRBV14 and TRBJ2-5, is EAGVTQFPSHSVIEKGQTVTLRCDPISGHDNLYWYRRVMGKEIKFLLHFVKESKQDESGMPNNRFLAERTGGTYSTLKVQPAELEDSGVYFCASSQQYQETQYFGPGTRLLVL.

This sequence joins TRBV11-2 and TRBJ1-6; 7 bases fit TRBD1. J lost 9 bases, V lost 5 bases, and 13 bases had no gene match. CDR1 is SGHAT, CDR2 FQNNGV, per germline. The CDR3 consists of 16 residues. The DNA for the CDR3 is TGTGCCAGCAGCAGAGAAAAGGACAGGCCTGGTTCACCCCTCCACTTT. Protein product: CASSREKDRPGSPLHF.

The chain joins TRBV4-3 to TRBJ2-7; TRBD2 matches 14 bases. The CDR3 is made up of 16 amino acids. The germline CDR1 and CDR2 sequences are LGHNA and YSLEER. Trimming at V came to 0 bases and at J to 4 bases, leaving 2 bases not matched to a gene. CDR3 sequence reads: CASSQEGTSGRYEQYF. Written as DNA, the CDR3 is TGCGCCAGCAGCCAAGAAGGGACTAGCGGGAGATACGAGCAGTACTTC.

The chain is built from TRBV10-3 and TRBJ1-1; D gene ambiguous. V was shortened by 1 base and J by 1 base, with 10 bases between the two germline ends. The V gene's germline CDR1 is ENHRY and CDR2 SYGVKD. The CDR3 runs to 15 residues. CDR3 coding DNA: TGTGCCATCAGTGAGTTGGTCCGGGGGAACACTGAAGCTTTCTTT. Its translation is CAISELVRGNTEAFF.